Here is one T cell receptor (beta chain) with its context. Its antigen is unknown. The CDR3 is made up of 15 amino acids. Germline CDR1 SGHNT, CDR2 YYREEE (reference sequence). V lost 4 bases to trimming and J lost 2 bases; unmatched junction nucleotides: 7. This entry belongs to a study of cytomegalovirus exposure and HLA in healthy donors. Study context: Both the 120 or so validation repertoires and the approximately 670 first-cohort repertoires used the same platform, as reported by a later analysis. Study outcomes and limitations: Among TCR beta chains, those listed as cytomegalovirus-associated numbered more than 150. The finding came from a later analysis; first-cohort TCR clusters tended to co-occur in the 90 to 150 validation repertoires.

Some clones are missing from TCRdb's copy, which holds only in-frame ones; the method was immunoSEQ multiplex PCR. The data show 130,000 or so clones, more than 75% seen once. The rearrangement links TRBV5-4 to TRBJ1-1, with 8 bases fitting TRBD1. The source of this sequence is a young woman in good health and CMV-seronegative. What was sequenced was PBMCs. The CDR3 DNA follows: TGTGCCAGCAGCCCGTACAGGGGGGGAAACACTGAAGCTTTCTTT. Encoded protein: CASSPYRGGNTEAFF.